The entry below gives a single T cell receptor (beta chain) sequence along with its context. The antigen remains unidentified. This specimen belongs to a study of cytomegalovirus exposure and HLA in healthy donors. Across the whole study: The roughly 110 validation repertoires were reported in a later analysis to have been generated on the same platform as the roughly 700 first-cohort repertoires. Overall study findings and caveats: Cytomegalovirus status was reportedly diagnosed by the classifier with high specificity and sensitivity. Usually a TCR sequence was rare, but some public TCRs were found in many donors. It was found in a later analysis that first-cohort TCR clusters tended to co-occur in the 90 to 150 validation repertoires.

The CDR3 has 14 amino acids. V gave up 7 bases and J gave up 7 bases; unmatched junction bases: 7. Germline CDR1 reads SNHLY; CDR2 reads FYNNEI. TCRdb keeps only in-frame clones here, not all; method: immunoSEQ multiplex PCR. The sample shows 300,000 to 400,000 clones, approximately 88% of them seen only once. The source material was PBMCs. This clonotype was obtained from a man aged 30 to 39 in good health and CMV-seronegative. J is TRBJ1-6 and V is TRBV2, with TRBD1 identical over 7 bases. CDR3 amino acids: CASMREQGNSPLHF. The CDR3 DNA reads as TGTGCCAGCATGCGAGAACAGGGGAATTCACCCCTCCACTTT.